This T cell receptor (beta chain) was sequenced during a study of lymphopenia after photon versus proton radiotherapy. General study points: Authors raise, but do not show, better survival with proton therapy. After lymphocyte nadir, photon-treated repertoires showed oligoclonal expansion, especially CD8+ Temra. Post-nadir TCR diversity decline inversely tracked overall survival among those who died.

This clone has a handful of counts. Antigen unknown. Germline V gene lookup returns CDR1 SGDLS and CDR2 YYNGEE. The CDR3 totals 11 residues. Between the trimmed V and J ends, which lost 3 bases and 6 bases, there was a span of 6 bases. Profiling relied on immunoSEQ multiplex PCR, and the TCRdb table lists in-frame clones only, not all of them. The sample has 25,000 to 30,000 clones, 81% seen once. The clonotype comes from a man aged 50 to 59 with gastric cancer. The rearrangement uses TRBV9 and TRBJ1-2; D not certain. The sequencing used peripheral blood, collected from a patient treated with photon-based radiotherapy. The CDR3 nucleotides read TGTGCCAGCAGCGGCCTGGATGGCTACACCTTC. The encoded protein is CASSGLDGYTF. Together with reference TRBV9 and TRBJ1-2, the CDR3 gives the full variable domain: DSGVTQTPKHLITATGQRVTLRCSPRSGDLSVYWYQQSLDQGLQFLIQYYNGEERAKGNILERFSAQQFPDLHSELNLSSLELGDSALYFCASSGLDGYTFGSGTRLTVV.